The 21 T cell receptor beta chains below were found in one sample sequenced in a study of T cells in Graves' hyperthyroidism and ophthalmopathy. There were TCR beta CDR3 regions amplified from RNA transcripts. An initial round of RT-PCR targeting the TCR CDR3 relied on the HTBI primer set. TCRdb re-called the multiplex PCR reads with MiXCR, one entry per CDR3 protein. In the table there are around 620,000 distinct CDR3 sequences, 15% to 20% of which are singletons. The sequenced material came from blood. The origin of the receptors is a woman aged 30 to 39 with Graves' hyperthyroidism.

V gene TRBV20-1 combines with J gene TRBJ1-1; the D is unclear. V dropped 8 bases and J dropped 3 bases, with 10 bases sitting between them. The CDR3 covers 11 residues. Germline loops: CDR1 DFQATT, CDR2 SNEGSKA (reference sequence). Written as DNA, the CDR3 is TGCAGTCCCGACATCGACACTGAAGCTTTCTTT. It encodes CSPDIDTEAFF.

Many counts were recorded for this clonotype. The chain recombines TRBV30 with TRBJ2-7; 9 bases map to TRBD2. V lost 4 bases, J lost 2 bases, and 9 bases stayed unmatched. Germline V lookup: CDR1 GTSNPN, CDR2 SVGIG (reference sequence). CDR3 length: 15 residues. The CDR3 DNA follows: TGTGCCTGGACCGGAGGACTAGCGAATACCTACGAGCAGTACTTC. Its protein is CAWTGGLANTYEQYF.

The chain is built from TRBV6-1 and TRBJ2-6; D is perhaps TRBD1 (6 bases). V gave up 5 bases and J gave up 0 bases, with 14 bases separating them. CDR3 size: 17 residues. The germline V gene encodes CDR1 MNHNS and CDR2 SASEGT. In DNA, the CDR3 is TGTGCCAGCAGTCCATGGACAGACCTCTCTGGGGCCAACGTCCTGACTTTC. Its protein product is CASSPWTDLSGANVLTF.

This clonotype came up many times. The rearrangement uses TRBV5-1 and TRBJ1-1; no definite D call. Germline V gives CDR1 SGHRS, CDR2 YFSETQ. V was trimmed by 6 bases and J by 0 bases, leaving 15 bases between them. The CDR3 contains 15 residues. CDR3 DNA: TGCGCCAGCACCATCGGGCCAGACATGAACACTGAAGCTTTCTTT. Translation: CASTIGPDMNTEAFF.

This clonotype was counted at least ten times. V is TRBV9 and J is TRBJ2-7; no firm D call. The CDR3 has 13 residues. The germline V gene encodes CDR1 SGDLS and CDR2 YYNGEE. V was cut by 0 bases and J by 4 bases, with 8 bases left in between. Here the CDR3 DNA reads TGTGCCAGCAGCGTAGGTGTAAGGTACGAGCAGTACTTC. Its translation is CASSVGVRYEQYF.

This clonotype was seen more than once but under ten times. The chain recombines TRBV12-3 or TRBV12-4 with TRBJ2-2; D might be TRBD2 (5 bases). The CDR3 totals 15 residues. V was shortened by 3 bases and J by 4 bases, with 12 bases between the two germline ends. The CDR3 loop is CASSFPGFPTGELFF. The CDR3 DNA reads TGTGCCAGCAGTTTTCCGGGATTTCCCACCGGGGAGCTGTTTTTT.

The rearrangement links TRBV20-1 to TRBJ2-1; 7 bases are shared with TRBD2. The CDR3 runs 15 residues. The germline V gene has CDR1 DFQATT and CDR2 SNEGSKA (reference sequence). J was trimmed by 1 base and V by 1 base; bases with no gene match: 4. The CDR3, as DNA: TGCAGTGCTAGAGTGGGCGGGAGATCCTACAATGAGCAGTTCTTC. It codes for CSARVGGRSYNEQFF.

There are many counts of this clonotype. The V and J genes are TRBV12-3 or TRBV12-4 and TRBJ2-2; the D is unclear. V lost 2 bases and J 3 bases, leaving 10 bases between the germline ends. The CDR3 has 15 residues. CDR3: CASSLNTLHTGELFF. DNA of the CDR3: TGTGCCAGCAGTTTAAATACTCTACACACCGGGGAGCTGTTTTTT.

CDR3 protein: CASQGLQETQYF. The CDR3 DNA is TGTGCCTCCCAGGGACTACAAGAGACCCAGTACTTC. The rearrangement links TRBV2 to TRBJ2-5; 7 bases are shared with TRBD2. Losses at the gene ends were 11 bases for V and 2 bases for J; bases not matched to a gene: 5. This CDR3 region has 12 residues. The germline V gene encodes CDR1 SNHLY and CDR2 FYNNEI.

Concerning this clonotype: The CDR3 carries no conserved terminal phenylalanine or tryptophan, so it likely arises from a read error. J is TRBJ2-1 and V is TRBV7-8, with no clear D. Germline CDR1 reads SGHVS; CDR2 reads FQNEAQ. V lost 1 base and J 2 bases, leaving 9 bases between the germline ends. The CDR3 has 15 residues. The CDR3: CASSLVSETYNEQFS. The CDR3 nucleotides read TGTGCCAGCAGCTTAGTCTCAGAAACCTACAATGAGCAGTTCTCC.

This clonotype was seen many times. The chain combines TRBV27 with TRBJ1-5; no definite D call. The germline V gene encodes CDR1 MNHEY and CDR2 SMNVEV (reference sequence). Trimming pared 0 bases from V and 0 bases from J, leaving 6 bases between. The CDR3 loop spans 15 amino acids. The CDR3 DNA is TGTGCCAGCAGTTTATCCGTCTATAGCAATCAGCCCCAGCATTTT. It specifies CASSLSVYSNQPQHF.

A few counts support this clonotype. The rearrangement joins TRBV4-1 to TRBJ1-4, with 7 bases fitting TRBD1. V was clipped by 4 bases and J by 3 bases; unmatched bases: 17. Germline CDR1 MGHRA, CDR2 YSYEKL. This CDR3 spans 19 amino acids. CDR3 amino acids: CASSRYAAPFQGANEKLFF. The CDR3 DNA reads as TGCGCCAGCAGCCGCTACGCGGCCCCTTTCCAGGGGGCTAATGAAAAACTGTTTTTT.

Notes on this clonotype: An end of the junction differs from the germline gene, which may be a read error. The chain links TRBV19 to TRBJ2-2; D possibly corresponds to TRBD2 (6 bases). This CDR3 is built from 14 residues. Germline V gives CDR1 LNHDA, CDR2 SQIVND (reference sequence). The chain's CDR3 is CASSPTRGGGVLFF. The CDR3 nucleotides are TGTGCCAGTAGTCCCACGAGGGGTGGCGGGGTGCTGTTTTTT.

The sample holds many counts of this clonotype. The chain has TRBV7-9 and TRBJ2-5; possible D gene TRBD1, 5 bases. This CDR3 has 16 amino acids. CDR1 and CDR2 (germline): SEHNR, FQNEAQ (reference sequence). Trimming left V 1 base short and J 1 base short, with 13 bases between. CDR3 sequence: CASSLGSTVRQETQYF. As DNA, the CDR3 is TGTGCCAGCAGCTTAGGGTCGACAGTTCGCCAAGAGACCCAGTACTTC.

This clonotype was recorded many times. The chain employs TRBV4-3 and TRBJ1-1; D remains unclear. V was trimmed by 0 bases and J by 2 bases, leaving 7 bases between them. The CDR3 loop spans 14 amino acids. Germline V gene lookup returns CDR1 LGHNA and CDR2 YSLEER. CDR3 sequence: CASSQDTVNTEAFF. CDR3 nucleotides: TGCGCCAGCAGCCAAGACACAGTCAACACTGAAGCTTTCTTT.

On this clonotype: A much bigger clone sits one base away, suggesting this may be a read error. The V call is TRBV12-5, the J call TRBJ2-5; 7 nucleotides agree with TRBD2. J was trimmed by 4 bases and V by 3 bases; bases with no gene match: 5. From germline, CDR1 is LGHNT and CDR2 FRNRAP. This CDR3 is 14 amino acids long. The CDR3 DNA reads TGTGCTAGTGGTTTAGCGGGGACTGGAGAGACCCAGTACTTC. This sequence encodes CASGLAGTGETQYF.

V and J are TRBV20-1 and TRBJ2-2; no clear D. The CDR3 spans 14 residues. Germline V gene sequence: CDR1 DFQATT, CDR2 SNEGSKA (reference sequence). Trimming pared 2 bases from V and 5 bases from J, leaving 12 bases between. In DNA form, the CDR3 reads TGCAGTGCTAGACGAGGAATAGGTACCGGGGAGCTGTTTTTT. It translates to CSARRGIGTGELFF.

This clonotype was picked up many times. This chain uses TRBV12-3 or TRBV12-4 with TRBJ2-2; unclear D gene. The V end lost 5 bases, the J end lost 5 bases, and 12 bases lay between the germline ends. This CDR3 is 14 amino acids long. CDR3 sequence reads: CASSLIPRTGELFF. For the CDR3, the DNA is TGTGCCAGCAGTCTTATCCCGCGAACCGGGGAGCTGTTTTTT.

This clonotype was recorded many times. The J gene is TRBJ2-3, the V gene TRBV27, with D perhaps TRBD1 or TRBD2 (5 bases each). Trimming pared 6 bases from V and 0 bases from J, leaving 13 bases between. The CDR3 sequence is 15 residues long. CDR1 and CDR2 from the germline V gene are MNHEY and SMNVEV (reference sequence). CDR3 sequence reads: CASRYTRQSTDTQYF. In DNA form, the CDR3 reads TGTGCCAGCAGATATACTAGACAGAGCACAGATACGCAGTATTTT.

This clonotype was counted many times. The gene calls are TRBV6-1 and TRBJ2-3, with D possibly being TRBD2 (5 bases). V lost 10 bases and J 3 bases, leaving 14 bases between the germline ends. The CDR3 length is 13 residues. Germline CDR1 reads MNHNS; CDR2 reads SASEGT. The CDR3 DNA reads as TGTGCCACACTACTAGAGTTAACAGATACGCAGTATTTT. It is translated as CATLLELTDTQYF.

The chain employs TRBV9 and TRBJ2-6; D possibly corresponds to TRBD1 (6 bases). Germline assignment: CDR1 SGDLS and CDR2 YYNGEE. Deletions cut 1 base from V and 2 bases from J, with 10 bases between. The CDR3 is made up of 16 amino acids. CDR3 residues: CASSVQGIAGANVLTF. The CDR3 nucleotides are TGTGCCAGCAGCGTACAGGGGATCGCTGGGGCCAACGTCCTGACTTTC.